One sample yielded the 31 T cell receptor beta chains listed below, sequenced in a study of T cell clonality in common variable immunodeficiency. Clones were sequenced by immunoSEQ multiplex PCR, and TCRdb holds only the in-frame ones, with some missing. The counts give around 55,000 clones, none of them seen only once; approximately 0.84% is held by the top ten. Input material: peripheral blood mononuclear cells. All receptors come from a person between 18 and 70 years old in good health.

This clone occurred many times. The CDR3 is cut off 3 residues early in the read; its end comes from the germline J gene. This chain uses TRBV20-1 with TRBJ1-2; possibly TRBD1 for D (5 bases). Germline V gives CDR1 DFQATT, CDR2 SNEGSKA (reference sequence). The CDR3 totals 16 residues. CDR3 bases read: TGCAGTGCTAGAGACGGCTCCCGGGACTCCCTTCGAGGC. Translating it yields CSARDGSRDSLRG. In full, the CDR3 reads CSARDGSRDSLRGYTF.

This clone appeared many times. The read is 3 residues too short to cover the CDR3 end, so that end is filled in from the germline J gene. V usage is TRBV5-1 and J usage is TRBJ2-3; 8 bases line up with TRBD2. The germline V gene has CDR1 SGHRS and CDR2 YFSETQ. This CDR3 region has 16 residues. V lost 1 base, J lost 2 bases, and 6 bases stayed unmatched. The CDR3 bases that were read are TGCGCCAGCAGCTTGCAAGCGGGAGATTACACAGATACG. Its protein product is CASSLQAGDYTDT. The whole CDR3 protein is CASSLQAGDYTDTQYF. Supplemented by reference TRBV5-1 and TRBJ2-3, the full variable domain reads KAGVTQTPRYLIKTRGQQVTLSCSPISGHRSVSWYQQTPGQGLQFLFEYFSETQRNKGNFPGRFSGRQFSNSRSEMNVSTLELGDSALYLCASSLQAGDYTDTQYFGPGTRLTVL.

This clone was observed at least ten times. The sequence runs out 3 residues before the end of the CDR3; the remainder is reconstructed from the germline J gene. V gene TRBV5-1 combines with J gene TRBJ2-3; D may be TRBD2 (6 bases). This CDR3 comprises 14 residues. V lost 0 bases to trimming and J lost 5 bases, with 10 bases between them. Germline loops: CDR1 SGHRS, CDR2 YFSETQ. The sequenced part of the CDR3 DNA is TGCGCCAGCAGCTTGGGGACTATAAAAGATACG. It specifies CASSLGTIKDT. The complete CDR3 reads CASSLGTIKDTQYF. The full variable domain, in which reference TRBV5-1 and TRBJ2-3 provide the parts outside the CDR3, is KAGVTQTPRYLIKTRGQQVTLSCSPISGHRSVSWYQQTPGQGLQFLFEYFSETQRNKGNFPGRFSGRQFSNSRSEMNVSTLELGDSALYLCASSLGTIKDTQYFGPGTRLTVL.

This clone was recorded many times. The sequenced fragment ends 3 residues before the CDR3 boundary, so the rest is inferred from the germline J gene. The J gene is TRBJ2-2, the V gene TRBV20-1; TRBD1 matches 8 bases. The length of the CDR3 is 15 residues. V gave up 5 bases and J gave up 5 bases; unmatched junction bases: 10. Germline CDR1 DFQATT, CDR2 SNEGSKA (reference sequence). The CDR3 sequence is CSASRTGWDTGELFF. The CDR3 bases that were read are TGCAGTGCTTCCCGGACAGGGTGGGATACCGGGGAG.

This clone was detected ten times or more. The covered CDR3 bases are TGTGCCAGCAGCGATCGGGACAGGGCCCACGAG. Its translation is CASSDRDRAHE. Given in full, the CDR3 is CASSDRDRAHEQYF. The chain joins TRBV5-4 to TRBJ2-7; 9 positions match TRBD1. The read falls 3 residues short of the CDR3 end, and the missing part is taken from the germline J gene. This CDR3 contains 14 residues. With 4 bases clipped from V and 5 bases from J, the junction kept 7 bases outside the gene matches. Germline V gives CDR1 SGHNT, CDR2 YYREEE (reference sequence). Based on the CDR3 plus reference TRBV5-4 and TRBJ2-7, the full variable domain is ETGVTQSPTHLIKTRGQQVTLRCSSQSGHNTVSWYQQALGQGPQFIFQYYREEENGRGNFPPRFSGLQFPNYSSELNVNALELDDSALYLCASSDRDRAHEQYFGPGTRLTVT.

The table lists this clone with a few counts. The CDR3 goes on 3 residues after the read ends, and that part is filled in from the germline J gene. This chain connects TRBV19 to TRBJ2-3, with 7 bases that match TRBD1. This CDR3 has 15 amino acids. CDR1 and CDR2 from the germline V gene are LNHDA and SQIVND (reference sequence). This CDR3 reads CASSPGTGVGKTQYF. The sequenced CDR3 bases are TGTGCCAGTAGCCCCGGCACAGGGGTCGGAAAGACG. The full variable domain, in which reference TRBV19 and TRBJ2-3 provide the parts outside the CDR3, is DGGITQSPKYLFRKEGQNVTLSCEQNLNHDAMYWYRQDPGQGLRLIYYSQIVNDFQKGDIAEGYSVSREKKESFPLTVTSAQKNPTAFYLCASSPGTGVGKTQYFGPGTRLTVL.

This clone was counted many times. The CDR3 is cut off 3 residues early in the read; its end comes from the germline J gene. The chain is built from TRBV6-2 or TRBV6-3 and TRBJ2-3, with 7 bases identical to TRBD2. Germline V lookup: CDR1 MNHEY, CDR2 SVGEGT. Germline trimming cut 3 bases from V and 2 bases from J; bases unmatched to any gene: 5. CDR3 length equals 15 residues. CDR3 amino acids: CASSYSGDYTDTQYF. The sequenced CDR3 bases are TGTGCCAGCAGTTATAGTGGGGACTACACAGATACG.

This clone was observed a handful of times. A much larger clone is a single base away; this may be a read error. The read gets to within 3 residues of the CDR3 end, and the germline J gene fills in the rest. J is TRBJ2-3 and V is TRBV6-2 or TRBV6-3, with 10 nucleotides matching TRBD1. In germline, CDR1 is MNHEY, CDR2 SVGEGT. This CDR3 has 15 amino acids. CDR3 amino acids: CASSMTGGKGQPQYF. CDR3 bases read: TGTGCCAGCAGCATGACAGGGGGCAAAGGTCAGCCG.

This clone showed up many times. From the germline J gene comes the end of the CDR3, since the read stops 3 residues before it. The rearrangement uses TRBV5-6 and TRBJ1-2, with 7 bases identical to TRBD1. The germline CDR1 and CDR2 sequences are SGHDT and YYEEEE. J was trimmed by 5 bases and V by 2 bases; bases with no gene match: 3. The length of the CDR3 is 13 residues. The CDR3 DNA, read in part, is TGTGCCAGCAGCTTTAGGGGGCAGTATGGC. Protein sequence: CASSFRGQYG. The CDR3, in full, reads CASSFRGQYGYTF.

In its sample, this clone was seen many times. The CDR3 end lies 3 residues beyond the end of the read and is filled in from the germline J gene. V is TRBV12-5 and J is TRBJ1-2; TRBD1 might be the D (6 bases). Deletions cut 1 base from V and 7 bases from J, with 19 bases between. This CDR3 region has 16 residues. CDR1 LGHNT and CDR2 FRNRAP come from the germline V gene. CDR3 amino acids: CASGLGNRAAGTGYTF. The CDR3 bases that were read are TGTGCTAGTGGTTTGGGAAACAGGGCGGCGGGAACTGGC.

This clone was seen repeatedly, ten times or more. The missing CDR3 end, 3 residues past where the read stops, is filled in from the germline J gene. The chain couples TRBV5-6 to TRBJ1-6, with TRBD1 matching 8 bases. CDR1 is SGHDT and CDR2 is YYEEEE in the germline V gene. The ends lost 4 bases at V and 7 bases at J; junction bases unmatched: 1. This CDR3 is 13 amino acids long. The CDR3 spells CASSRTGNSPLHF. The sequenced CDR3 bases are TGTGCCAGCAGCAGGACAGGGAATTCACCC.

This clone was seen ten or more times. Sequencing ends 3 residues short of the CDR3 end; the germline J gene provides the rest. This chain joins TRBV20-1 and TRBJ1-1; 7 positions match TRBD1. The CDR3 runs to 13 residues. CDR1 is DFQATT, CDR2 SNEGSKA, per germline (reference sequence). The CDR3 loop is CSARDGGQWEAFF. The covered CDR3 bases are TGCAGTGCTAGAGATGGGGGACAGTGGGAA.

This clone was counted many times. The read stops 3 residues short of the end of the CDR3; the missing end is completed from the germline J gene. The rearrangement links TRBV7-2 to TRBJ1-1, with D possibly TRBD1 on 5 matching bases. The CDR3 is 14 residues long. V was cut by 1 base and J by 5 bases, with 11 bases left in between. The V gene's germline CDR1 is SGHTA and CDR2 FQGNSA. CDR3 DNA (partial): TGTGCCAGCAGCTTAGTTTCAGGGCAAACTGAA. This sequence encodes CASSLVSGQTE. The full CDR3 sequence reads CASSLVSGQTEAFF.

Partial CDR3 DNA: TGTGCCAGCAGCTTAGAGATACAGGGGTCACCG. Residues: CASSLEIQGSP. The CDR3 in full is CASSLEIQGSPLFF. The chain employs TRBV7-9 and TRBJ2-2; 7 bases align to TRBD1. The read halts 3 residues ahead of the CDR3 end, with the missing end drawn from the germline J gene. The CDR3 runs 14 residues. CDR1 and CDR2 from the germline V gene are SEHNR and FQNEAQ (reference sequence).

The sample holds many counts of this clone. The sequenced fragment ends 3 residues before the CDR3 boundary, so the rest is inferred from the germline J gene. The chain combines TRBV10-3 with TRBJ1-1; 8 bases line up with TRBD1. This CDR3 spans 15 amino acids. The V segment lost 2 bases and the J segment 3 bases; nucleotides outside the gene matches: 5. The germline CDR1 and CDR2 sequences are ENHRY and SYGVKD. The CDR3 sequence is CAISERDRLDTEAFF. CDR3 bases read: TGTGCCATCAGTGAGCGGGACAGGTTAGACACTGAA.

This clone was observed at least ten times. The read terminates 3 residues ahead of where the CDR3 ends, so the germline J gene completes it. V gene TRBV18 combines with J gene TRBJ2-5, with 8 bases identical to TRBD1. The CDR3 spans 14 residues. Germline V gene sequence: CDR1 KGHSH, CDR2 LQKENI. Unmatched junction bases numbered 3, after V lost 0 bases and J lost 6 bases. The CDR3 bases that were read are TGTGCCAGCTCACCACCCCCAGGGGGCCAGACC. Its protein product is CASSPPPGGQT. The CDR3 as a whole reads CASSPPPGGQTQYF.

By sample share, this clone is medium-sized. The read finishes 3 residues shy of the CDR3 end, and the germline J gene is used to complete it. The chain is built from TRBV30 and TRBJ2-3, with 11 bases fitting TRBD2. In germline, CDR1 is GTSNPN, CDR2 SVGIG (reference sequence). The CDR3 spans 15 residues. V lost 1 base, J lost 4 bases, and 4 bases stayed unmatched. CDR3 region: CAWSGTSGFSDTQYF. CDR3 bases read: TGTGCCTGGAGTGGGACTAGCGGGTTTTCAGATACG.

Many counts were recorded for this clone. The read ends 3 residues early relative to the CDR3; the germline J gene fills the gap. The chain combines TRBV30 with TRBJ2-3; perhaps TRBD1 as D (6 bases). Trimming cost V 4 bases and J 2 bases, with 16 bases left between them. This CDR3 comprises 15 residues. From germline, CDR1 is GTSNPN and CDR2 SVGIG (reference sequence). The sequenced CDR3 bases are TGTGCCTGGACATCCCGGACAGTAACCACAGATACG. Amino acid sequence: CAWTSRTVTTDT. The full CDR3 is CAWTSRTVTTDTQYF.

The CDR3 protein is CASSEAGHRNQPQHF. CDR3 DNA (partial): TGTGCCAGCAGTGAGGCAGGGCACCGCAATCAGCCC. This chain uses TRBV2 with TRBJ1-5; D might be TRBD1 (5 bases). The read stops 3 residues short of the end of the CDR3; the missing end is completed from the germline J gene. The ends were cut back, 3 bases at V and 2 bases at J, with 11 bases in the middle. Germline CDR1 SNHLY, CDR2 FYNNEI. CDR3 length equals 15 residues.

This clone was seen repeatedly, ten times or more. The read stops 3 residues short of the end of the CDR3; the missing end is completed from the germline J gene. V gene TRBV5-1 combines with J gene TRBJ2-5, with D possibly TRBD1 on 5 matching bases. Trimming took 1 base from V and 3 from J, leaving 13 bases between them. The CDR3 runs to 15 residues. Germline CDR1 is SGHRS and CDR2 is YFSETQ. CDR3 region: CASSLNPGREETQYF. The CDR3 DNA, read in part, is TGCGCCAGCAGCTTGAACCCCGGCAGGGAAGAGACC.

This clone was counted many times. The read is 3 residues too short to cover the CDR3 end, so that end is filled in from the germline J gene. This rearrangement joins TRBV20-1 to TRBJ2-5, with a weak D call TRBD2 (6 bases). Germline lookup yields CDR1 DFQATT and CDR2 SNEGSKA (reference sequence). V was cut by 5 bases and J by 2 bases, with 15 bases left in between. The length of the CDR3 is 14 residues. Incomplete CDR3 DNA: TGCAGTGCTGCTCTAGCGCCAGGGCAAGAGACC. Protein sequence: CSAALAPGQET. The complete CDR3 sequence is CSAALAPGQETQYF.

This clone was detected many times. CDR3 bases read: TGTGCTTGGCGGGCCGGGGGAATACGGGATTCACCC. Encoded protein: CAWRAGGIRDSP. The entire CDR3 protein reads CAWRAGGIRDSPLHF. The chain uses TRBV12-5 and TRBJ1-6, with D maybe TRBD1 (5 bases). The read gets to within 3 residues of the CDR3 end, and the germline J gene fills in the rest. There are 15 residues in the CDR3. V was clipped by 11 bases and J by 8 bases, with 22 bases between them. The germline CDR1 and CDR2 sequences are LGHNT and FRNRAP.

This clone was recorded many times. The observed sequence ends 3 residues before the CDR3 terminus, with the missing tail filled in from the germline J gene. This chain connects TRBV12-3 or TRBV12-4 to TRBJ2-3, with 8 bases fitting TRBD2. Trimming cost V 4 bases and J 2 bases; bases outside gene matches: 8. The CDR3 contains 16 residues. The CDR3 bases that were read are TGTGCCAGCAGTTGGAAGCGGGGGCCACTCACAGATACG. Its translation is CASSWKRGPLTDT. The entire CDR3 sequence reads CASSWKRGPLTDTQYF.

This clone was recorded a few times. Sequence at one end of the junction differs from germline and may be a read error. The sequence runs out 3 residues before the end of the CDR3; the remainder is reconstructed from the germline J gene. This sample also contains other DNA sequences that code for the same CDR3. J is TRBJ1-3 and V is TRBV20-1; 8 positions match TRBD1. The CDR3 extends over 15 amino acids. The germline CDR1 and CDR2 sequences are DFQATT and SNEGSKA (reference sequence). CDR3 bases read: TGCAGTGCTAGCCTAGGGACAGGCACAGGAAACACG. Protein product: CSASLGTGTGNT. The CDR3 as a whole reads CSASLGTGTGNTIYF.

This clone was counted many times. The read comes to an end 3 residues before the CDR3 does, leaving the germline J gene to fill in the end. The chain is built from TRBV7-6 and TRBJ1-1, with 9 nucleotides matching TRBD1. The V and J ends lost 4 bases and 0 bases, in that order; junction bases with no gene match: 3. Per the germline V gene, CDR1 is SGHVS and CDR2 is FNYEAQ. The CDR3 spans 15 residues. This CDR3 is CASSSGQGVNTEAFF. CDR3 bases read: TGTGCCAGCAGCTCGGGACAGGGTGTGAACACTGAA.

In regard to this clone: The read ends 3 residues early relative to the CDR3; the germline J gene fills the gap. The genes are TRBV7-2 and TRBJ2-1; tentative D call: TRBD1 (6 bases). Germline loops: CDR1 SGHTA, CDR2 FQGNSA. With 4 bases removed from V and 9 bases from J, the gap between germline ends came to 16 bases. This CDR3 contains 14 residues. The DNA read from the CDR3 is TGTGCCAGCAGCTCAATAACAGGGATGGTTGAG. Residues: CASSSITGMVE. In full, the CDR3 is CASSSITGMVEQFF.

Comments on this clone: The likely explanation is a read error, given a far larger clone one base away. The read stops 3 residues short of the end of the CDR3; the missing end is completed from the germline J gene. The chain has TRBV19 and TRBJ2-3, with 7 bases lining up with TRBD2. Germline V lookup: CDR1 LNHDA, CDR2 SQIVND (reference sequence). CDR3 length: 17 amino acids. With V trimmed by 7 bases and J by 0 bases, 13 bases remained unmatched. Partial CDR3 DNA: TGTGCCAGTACTACAAGGTGGGCTAGCGGAAGCACAGATACG. This sequence encodes CASTTRWASGSTDT. The whole CDR3 region reads CASTTRWASGSTDTQYF.

This clone was seen repeatedly, ten times or more. The CDR3 end is not reached by the read, which stops 3 residues before it; the germline J gene fills it in. The rearrangement uses TRBV19 and TRBJ2-1; 14 bases agree with TRBD2. This CDR3 is 15 amino acids long. After removal of 1 base from V and 9 bases from J, the junction contained 2 bases not matched to a gene. Germline V gene lookup returns CDR1 LNHDA and CDR2 SQIVND (reference sequence). Incomplete CDR3 DNA: TGTGCCAGTAGTATAGCAGGGACTAGCGGGAGTGAG. The encoded protein is CASSIAGTSGSE. Given in full, the CDR3 is CASSIAGTSGSEQFF. Full variable domain (rest looked up from reference TRBV19 and TRBJ2-1): DGGITQSPKYLFRKEGQNVTLSCEQNLNHDAMYWYRQDPGQGLRLIYYSQIVNDFQKGDIAEGYSVSREKKESFPLTVTSAQKNPTAFYLCASSIAGTSGSEQFFGPGTRLTVL.

In its sample, this clone was seen many times. The CDR3 end lies 3 residues beyond the end of the read and is filled in from the germline J gene. This chain connects TRBV19 to TRBJ2-5, with 12 positions matching TRBD2. Trimming at V came to 8 bases and at J to 3 bases, leaving 10 bases not matched to a gene. Germline CDR1 and CDR2: LNHDA and SQIVND (reference sequence). CDR3 length: 16 amino acids. The CDR3 reads CASYFSRLAGEETQYF. The covered CDR3 bases are TGTGCCAGTTATTTCTCCAGACTAGCGGGGGAAGAGACC.

On this clone: The read ends 3 residues shy of where the CDR3 ends; the end is completed using the germline J gene. This chain uses TRBV2 with TRBJ2-5; D possibly corresponds to TRBD1 (6 bases). Trimming pared 4 bases from V and 5 bases from J, leaving 11 bases between. The germline V gene encodes CDR1 SNHLY and CDR2 FYNNEI. The length of the CDR3 is 13 residues. Incomplete CDR3 DNA: TGTGCCAGCAGTGCAGGGGCAAGGGAGACC. Its translation is CASSAGARET. From start to end, the CDR3 is CASSAGARETQYF. Looking up the rest from reference TRBV2 and TRBJ2-5 gives the full variable domain: EPEVTQTPSHQVTQMGQEVILRCVPISNHLYFYWYRQILGQKVEFLVSFYNNEISEKSEIFDDQFSVERPDGSNFTLKIRSTKLEDSAMYFCASSAGARETQYFGPGTRLLVL.

This clone was recorded a few times. A read error is possible here, since a much larger clone lies one base away. The read finishes 3 residues shy of the CDR3 end, and the germline J gene is used to complete it. V gene TRBV18 combines with J gene TRBJ1-2; D remains unclear. Germline V lookup: CDR1 KGHSH, CDR2 LQKENI. The CDR3 consists of 13 residues. CDR3 bases read: TGTGCCTGCTCCCCCGGGGTCCTTCGGGGC. This translates into CACSPGVLRG. The full CDR3 protein reads CACSPGVLRGYTF.